What follows are 27 T cell receptor beta chains derived from one specimen sequenced in a study of CD8+ T cells in alopecia areata. The investigators collected lesional scalp punch biopsies and peripheral blood from alopecia areata patients. cDNA serving as the sequencing template came from extracted, reverse transcribed RNA. Sequencing used immunoSEQ multiplex PCR; TCRdb keeps in-frame clones, though not all of them. The table includes 7,000 to 7,500 clones, around 64% detected once. Source: skin, taken at week 0. These receptors were collected from a human donor with alopecia areata.

The chain recombines TRBV7-2 with TRBJ2-5; tentatively, D is TRBD2 (7 bases). Germline CDR1 SGHTA, CDR2 FQGNSA. This CDR3 has 15 residues. V was cut by 2 bases and J by 3 bases, with 13 bases left in between. The CDR3 DNA follows: TGTGCCAGCAGCTTATCGGGGGGCGCGAAAGAGACCCAGTACTTC. Translating it yields CASSLSGGAKETQYF.

The genes are TRBV29-1 and TRBJ2-2; perhaps D is TRBD1 or TRBD2 (7 bases each). The germline V and J ends were trimmed by 4 bases and 4 bases, with 19 bases remaining between them. Germline CDR1 is SQVTM and CDR2 is ANQGSEA. This CDR3 has 16 amino acids. CDR3 coding DNA: TGCAGCGTTGGGACAGGAGAACGCGGGGGCACCGGGGAGCTGTTTTTT. Protein sequence: CSVGTGERGGTGELFF.

This clone showed up just once. The genes are TRBV11-2 and TRBJ2-1; TRBD2 might be the D (5 bases). The CDR3 is 15 amino acids. Looked up from germline, CDR1 is SGHAT and CDR2 is FQNNGV. V was trimmed by 5 bases and J by 0 bases, leaving 11 bases between them. The CDR3 here is CASSVRRSSYNEQFF. The CDR3 bases are TGTGCCAGCAGCGTTAGGAGGAGCTCCTACAATGAGCAGTTCTTC.

The V gene is TRBV21-1, the J gene TRBJ2-1; no check of the table's D call, TRBD2, against the DNA was made. TRBV21-1 is listed as a pseudogene. This CDR3 has 20 residues. CDR3 nucleotide sequence: TGTGCCAGCAGCAAAGTAGGATATAGGACTAGCGCGAACTCCTACAATGAGCAGTTCTTC. It encodes CASSKVGYRTSANSYNEQFF.

This chain links TRBV2 with TRBJ2-1; D unclear. Germline-derived CDR1 and CDR2 are SNHLY and FYNNEI. This CDR3 spans 12 amino acids. With 6 bases removed from V and 6 bases from J, the gap between germline ends came to 9 bases. CDR3 in amino acids: CASSFGRNEQFF. The CDR3 DNA sequence: TGTGCCAGCAGCTTCGGCCGCAATGAGCAGTTCTTC. Full variable domain (remainder filled in from reference TRBV2 and TRBJ2-1): EPEVTQTPSHQVTQMGQEVILRCVPISNHLYFYWYRQILGQKVEFLVSFYNNEISEKSEIFDDQFSVERPDGSNFTLKIRSTKLEDSAMYFCASSFGRNEQFFGPGTRLTVL.

This clone was seen only a few times. The rearrangement uses TRBV28 and TRBJ1-1; weak D call: TRBD1 (5 bases). The CDR3 length is 19 residues. Germline loops: CDR1 MDHEN, CDR2 SYDVKM. Trimming cost V 1 base and J 7 bases, with 28 bases left between them. CDR3 DNA sequence: TGTGCCAGCAGTTTATATTTATCCGGGGCCGGGCAGAACCAGATTGAAGCTTTCTTT. This gives the protein CASSLYLSGAGQNQIEAFF.

Judged by abundance, this clone is large. The chain links TRBV11-2 to TRBJ2-7; D remains unclear. V was pared by 1 base and J by 2 bases, with 3 bases between. The CDR3 length is 12 residues. Germline lookup yields CDR1 SGHAT and CDR2 FQNNGV. CDR3 DNA sequence: TGTGCCAGCAGCTTAGGGACCTACGAGCAGTACTTC. Protein product: CASSLGTYEQYF.

In this sample, this clone turned up once. V gene TRBV7-3 combines with J gene TRBJ2-7, with D unresolved. With 4 bases removed from V and 2 bases from J, the gap between germline ends came to 12 bases. Germline CDR1 is SGHTA and CDR2 is FQGTGA. This CDR3 has 14 residues. The CDR3 region is CASSSRYRPYEQYF. The CDR3, as DNA: TGTGCCAGCAGCTCCCGGTACAGACCCTACGAGCAGTACTTC.

This clone was seen only a few times. The chain links TRBV6-5 to TRBJ2-5, with D tentatively TRBD2 (5 bases). The CDR3 extends over 11 amino acids. Deletions cut 8 bases from V and 4 bases from J, with 8 bases between. Germline V gene lookup returns CDR1 MNHEY and CDR2 SVGAGI. CDR3 DNA: TGTGCCAGCGGCCTAGCAGAGACCCAGTACTTC. It yields the protein CASGLAETQYF.

This clone came up a few times. The chain employs TRBV7-2 and TRBJ2-7, with D possibly matching TRBD2 (5 bases). The length of the CDR3 is 12 residues. The V end lost 5 bases, the J end lost 7 bases, and 12 bases lay between the germline ends. Per germline, CDR1 SGHTA and CDR2 FQGNSA. This CDR3 is CASSPLAQEQYF. The DNA for the CDR3 is TGTGCCAGCAGCCCTCTAGCCCAAGAGCAGTACTTC.

The chain joins TRBV7-9 to TRBJ2-7, with D uncertain. This CDR3 contains 12 residues. V was clipped by 7 bases and J by 2 bases, with 9 bases between them. Germline CDR1 and CDR2: SEHNR and FQNEAQ (reference sequence). The CDR3 sequence is CASTSAAYEQYF. CDR3 nucleotide sequence: TGTGCCAGCACCTCCGCTGCCTACGAGCAGTACTTC.

This clone was seen only once. The V call is TRBV19, the J call TRBJ1-1; 8 bases agree with TRBD1. After removal of 7 bases from V and 5 bases from J, the junction contained 6 bases not matched to a gene. This CDR3 comprises 13 residues. CDR1 and CDR2 (germline): LNHDA, SQIVND (reference sequence). CDR3: CASTQGARTEAFF. The CDR3 DNA reads as TGTGCCAGTACCCAGGGGGCGCGAACTGAAGCTTTCTTT.

J is TRBJ1-6 and V is TRBV5-1; D is unclear. The germline V gene has CDR1 SGHRS and CDR2 YFSETQ. The CDR3 spans 13 residues. The V and J ends lost 4 bases and 6 bases respectively, with 8 bases between them. CDR3 coding DNA: TGCGCCAGCAGCGGCGGATTTAATTCACCCCTCCACTTT. Translated: CASSGGFNSPLHF.

Only a few counts were recorded for this clone. V and J are TRBV7-9 and TRBJ2-1, with unresolved D. This CDR3 spans 11 amino acids. V was shortened by 5 bases and J by 6 bases, with 5 bases between the two germline ends. Looked up from germline, CDR1 is SEHNR and CDR2 is FQNEAQ (reference sequence). CDR3 protein: CASSPGNEQFF. In DNA, the CDR3 is TGTGCCAGCAGCCCAGGCAATGAGCAGTTCTTC. Full variable domain (outside the CDR3, taken from reference TRBV7-9 and TRBJ2-1): DTGVSQNPRHKITKRGQNVTFRCDPISEHNRLYWYRQTLGQGPEFLTYFQNEAQLEKSRLLSDRFSAERPKGSFSTLEIQRTEQGDSAMYLCASSPGNEQFFGPGTRLTVL.

Points on this clone: Other nucleotide sequences in the sample specify the same CDR3. J is TRBJ2-1 and V is TRBV7-3; D is undetermined. The CDR3 loop spans 14 amino acids. V was shortened by 5 bases and J by 2 bases, with 10 bases between the two germline ends. Germline V gene lookup returns CDR1 SGHTA and CDR2 FQGTGA. CDR3 nucleotides: TGTGCCAGCAGCCTTACGAGTGCCTACAATGAGCAGTTCTTC. This sequence encodes CASSLTSAYNEQFF.

By share, this clone counts as medium-sized (0.01 to 0.1%). The chain uses TRBV11-2 and TRBJ2-1; the match to TRBD2 covers 10 bases. The V gene end was trimmed by 1 base and the J gene end by 9 bases; junction bases not matched to a gene: 12. The CDR3 is 17 residues long. Germline CDR1 reads SGHAT; CDR2 reads FQNNGV. CDR3 DNA sequence: TGTGCCAGCAGCTTAGTTCTTCCGGGACTAGCGAGTGGTGAGCAGTTCTTC. This encodes CASSLVLPGLASGEQFF.

The V call is TRBV6-1, the J call TRBJ2-1, with TRBD1 matching 8 bases. CDR1 is MNHNS and CDR2 is SASEGT in the germline V gene. Trimming took 5 bases from V and 4 from J; bases not matched to a gene: 4. The CDR3 length is 14 residues. The CDR3 coding sequence is TGTGCCAGCAGTTCATGGGACAGGTACAATGAGCAGTTCTTC. Translation: CASSSWDRYNEQFF.

The CDR3 nucleotides are TGCGCCAGCAGCTCCGGGGCGGATTTAGGAGGGGCCAACGTCCTGACTTTC. Amino acid sequence: CASSSGADLGGANVLTF. The rearrangement uses TRBV5-1 and TRBJ2-6; TRBD1 or TRBD2 may be the D gene (5 bases each). Germline V gives CDR1 SGHRS, CDR2 YFSETQ. The germline V and J ends were trimmed by 3 bases and 4 bases, with 17 bases remaining between them. This CDR3 is built from 17 residues.

This rearrangement joins TRBV7-2 to TRBJ2-2; no reliable D call. The CDR3 extends over 14 amino acids. Trimming removed 8 bases from V and 1 base from J, with 11 bases in between. Germline V gene sequence: CDR1 SGHTA, CDR2 FQGNSA. CDR3 in amino acids: CASAMRLNTGELFF. For the CDR3, the DNA is TGTGCCAGCGCTATGCGGCTGAACACCGGGGAGCTGTTTTTT.

V gene TRBV5-4 combines with J gene TRBJ1-1; no reliable D call. This CDR3 is built from 13 residues. Germline V gives CDR1 SGHNT, CDR2 YYREEE (reference sequence). Trimming stripped 6 bases from V and 4 bases from J, with 13 bases between. The CDR3 region has the DNA TGTGCCAGCACGTCCAGCCCGGGCACTGAAGCTTTCTTT. Protein product: CASTSSPGTEAFF.

The chain couples TRBV5-5 to TRBJ2-7; D unresolved. The CDR3 is made up of 13 amino acids. Per the germline V gene, CDR1 is SGHKS and CDR2 is YYEKEE (reference sequence). Trimming stripped 2 bases from V and 2 bases from J, with 8 bases between. The CDR3 protein is CASSLGPTYEQYF. The CDR3 DNA reads TGTGCCAGCAGCTTAGGACCGACCTACGAGCAGTACTTC.

To note about this clone: Possible read error: a much larger clone is one base away. Other DNA sequences in the sample encode the same CDR3. This sequence joins TRBV7-8 and TRBJ2-3, with D perhaps matching TRBD2 (6 bases). The germline V and J ends were trimmed by 8 bases and 0 bases, with 6 bases remaining between them. The CDR3 covers 12 residues. Germline loops: CDR1 SGHVS, CDR2 FQNEAQ. The CDR3 sequence is CASGTSTDTQYF. In nucleotides, the CDR3 is TGTGCCAGCGGGACTAGCACAGATACGCAGTATTTT.

Concerning this clone: Other DNA sequences in the same sample also yield this CDR3. V gene TRBV11-2 combines with J gene TRBJ1-1; possibly TRBD1 for D (5 bases). CDR1 SGHAT and CDR2 FQNNGV come from the germline V gene. The CDR3 extends over 13 amino acids. Trimming removed 1 base at V and 10 bases at J, with 13 bases between. In DNA form, the CDR3 reads TGTGCCAGCAGCTTAGGGGCGGGGGGGATAGCTTTCTTT. Its translation is CASSLGAGGIAFF.

The rearrangement uses TRBV29-1 and TRBJ2-3, with D unclear. Germline loops: CDR1 SQVTM, CDR2 ANQGSEA. The germline V and J ends were trimmed by 2 bases and 2 bases, with 5 bases remaining between them. The CDR3 runs 12 residues. The CDR3 here is CSVERDTDTQYF. The CDR3 DNA is TGCAGCGTTGAAAGGGACACAGATACGCAGTATTTT.

This rearrangement joins TRBV5-4 to TRBJ2-5; D is ambiguous. V was shortened by 1 base and J by 1 base, with 8 bases between the two germline ends. This CDR3 contains 14 residues. Germline loops: CDR1 SGHNT, CDR2 YYREEE (reference sequence). The chain's CDR3 is CASSLRVAQETQYF. CDR3 sequence (DNA): TGTGCCAGCAGCTTGCGGGTCGCCCAAGAGACCCAGTACTTC.

This clone was observed a few times. The rearrangement links TRBV5-1 to TRBJ2-7, with 8 bases matching TRBD2. Looked up from germline, CDR1 is SGHRS and CDR2 is YFSETQ. This CDR3 spans 15 amino acids. Trimming cost V 2 bases and J 6 bases; bases outside gene matches: 10. CDR3 DNA: TGCGCCAGCAGCTTTCGTCCGGGACTAGTCGGCGAGCAGTACTTC. Its translation: CASSFRPGLVGEQYF.

V is TRBV5-1 and J is TRBJ2-5; D may be TRBD1 (6 bases). The CDR3 covers 14 residues. CDR1 and CDR2 (germline): SGHRS, YFSETQ. Deletions cut 0 bases from V and 3 bases from J, with 9 bases between. The CDR3 sequence is CASSLVGTKETQYF. CDR3 sequence (DNA): TGCGCCAGCAGCTTGGTCGGGACAAAAGAGACCCAGTACTTC.